This is a list of T cell receptor beta chains from one sample in a study of blood T cell repertoires in COVID-19. Sequenced by immunoSEQ multiplex PCR; TCRdb stores in-frame clones only, minus some. Here the sample spans 95,000 to 110,000 clones, 90% to 95% being singletons. The sample taken for sequencing was peripheral blood. Receptors originate from a woman in her thirties with acute or convalescent COVID-19. Both conserved end residues are part of each CDR3. The order of the fields is D gene, J gene, clone size, V gene, CDR3 protein, CDR3 DNA. D genes are given only for firm matches. Some rows mark clone size as missing; the rest say once, few, many or name a class of expanded clone.

d_call: TRBD2; j_call: TRBJ2-2; clone_size: -; v_call: TRBV6-2/TRBV6-3; cdr3_aa: CASSRRLARPYDGELFF; cdr3_nt: TGTGCCAGCAGCCGTAGACTAGCGAGACCCTACGACGGGGAGCTGTTTTTT
d_call: -; j_call: TRBJ2-3; clone_size: -; v_call: TRBV19; cdr3_aa: CASSIGQSRDRFYDDTQYF; cdr3_nt: TGTGCCAGTAGTATAGGTCAGTCTCGCGACAGGTTTTATGATGATACGCAGTATTTT
d_call: -; j_call: TRBJ2-7; clone_size: -; v_call: TRBV10-1; cdr3_aa: CASRGNRDISYEQYF; cdr3_nt: TGCGCCAGCAGGGGTAACCGGGACATCTCCTACGAGCAGTACTTC
d_call: TRBD1; j_call: TRBJ1-4; clone_size: -; v_call: TRBV30; cdr3_aa: CACTGQPNEKLFF; cdr3_nt: TGTGCCTGCACGGGACAGCCTAATGAAAAACTGTTTTTT
d_call: -; j_call: TRBJ2-6; clone_size: -; v_call: TRBV5-1; cdr3_aa: CASSSPGTGANVLTF; cdr3_nt: TGCGCCAGCAGCTCCCCAGGGACTGGGGCCAACGTCCTGACTTTC
d_call: -; j_call: TRBJ1-1; clone_size: -; v_call: TRBV28; cdr3_aa: CAAGGPPMNTEAFF; cdr3_nt: TGTGCGGCGGGGGGGCCCCCTATGAACACTGAAGCTTTCTTT
d_call: -; j_call: TRBJ2-1; clone_size: -; v_call: TRBV2; cdr3_aa: CASPREGGPEDEQFF; cdr3_nt: TGTGCCAGCCCCCGAGAGGGGGGGCCGGAGGATGAGCAGTTCTTC
d_call: TRBD2; j_call: TRBJ2-3; clone_size: -; v_call: TRBV11-2; cdr3_aa: CASSLVRGGGTDTQYF; cdr3_nt: TGTGCCAGCAGCTTGGTACGGGGGGGCGGCACAGATACGCAGTATTTT
d_call: -; j_call: TRBJ2-1; clone_size: -; v_call: TRBV7-2; cdr3_aa: CASSLEQGPWENEQFF; cdr3_nt: TGTGCCAGCAGCCTTGAACAGGGTCCCTGGGAAAATGAGCAGTTCTTC
d_call: TRBD1; j_call: TRBJ1-5; clone_size: -; v_call: TRBV6-1; cdr3_aa: CASSDFSGTGGRGNQPQHF; cdr3_nt: TGTGCCAGCAGTGACTTTTCCGGGACAGGGGGCCGAGGCAATCAGCCCCAGCATTTT
d_call: -; j_call: TRBJ1-2; clone_size: -; v_call: TRBV12-5; cdr3_aa: CASGLFGESGYTF; cdr3_nt: TGTGCTAGTGGTTTGTTCGGGGAATCTGGCTACACCTTC
d_call: -; j_call: TRBJ1-4; clone_size: -; v_call: TRBV6-6; cdr3_aa: CASTQGGYRHEKLFF; cdr3_nt: TGTGCCAGCACCCAAGGAGGGTATAGGCATGAAAAACTGTTTTTT
d_call: -; j_call: TRBJ2-1; clone_size: once; v_call: TRBV9; cdr3_aa: CASSVPGWNEQFF; cdr3_nt: TGTGCCAGCAGCGTTCCAGGGTGGAATGAGCAGTTCTTC
d_call: TRBD2; j_call: TRBJ2-1; clone_size: -; v_call: TRBV7-2; cdr3_aa: CASSPGLAGLEQFF; cdr3_nt: TGTGCCAGCAGCCCGGGACTAGCGGGCCTCGAGCAGTTCTTC
d_call: -; j_call: TRBJ2-2; clone_size: -; v_call: TRBV14; cdr3_aa: CASSQGGRLNTGELFF; cdr3_nt: TGTGCCAGCAGCCAAGGGGGCAGGCTAAACACCGGGGAGCTGTTTTTT
d_call: -; j_call: TRBJ1-1; clone_size: -; v_call: TRBV6-5; cdr3_aa: CASSRGTADYTEAFF; cdr3_nt: TGTGCCAGCAGTCGCGGGACGGCTGATTACACTGAAGCTTTCTTT
d_call: -; j_call: TRBJ2-1; clone_size: once; v_call: TRBV30; cdr3_aa: CAWSAGRNEQFF; cdr3_nt: TGTGCCTGGAGTGCAGGGAGGAATGAGCAGTTCTTC
d_call: TRBD1; j_call: TRBJ1-5; clone_size: -; v_call: TRBV7-2; cdr3_aa: CASSLRTGANQPQHF; cdr3_nt: TGTGCCAGCAGCTTACGGACAGGGGCAAATCAGCCCCAGCATTTT
d_call: -; j_call: TRBJ1-1; clone_size: -; v_call: TRBV5-6; cdr3_aa: CASRGLNQNTEAFF; cdr3_nt: TGTGCCAGCAGGGGACTAAATCAAAACACTGAAGCTTTCTTT
d_call: -; j_call: TRBJ1-4; clone_size: -; v_call: TRBV5-1; cdr3_aa: CASSLEGLREKLFF; cdr3_nt: TGCGCCAGCAGCTTGGAGGGGCTCCGTGAAAAACTGTTTTTT
d_call: TRBD1; j_call: TRBJ1-2; clone_size: -; v_call: TRBV3-1/TRBV3-2; cdr3_aa: CASSPGQGRSYGYTF; cdr3_nt: TGTGCCAGCAGCCCAGGACAGGGCCGATCGTATGGCTACACCTTC
d_call: -; j_call: TRBJ2-3; clone_size: -; v_call: TRBV4-2; cdr3_aa: CASSPPGVADTQYF; cdr3_nt: TGTGCCAGCAGCCCCCCAGGGGTGGCAGATACGCAGTATTTT
d_call: TRBD2; j_call: TRBJ2-3; clone_size: -; v_call: TRBV24-1; cdr3_aa: CATSPRRTGGHRDTQYF; cdr3_nt: TGTGCCACCTCCCCACGGCGGACGGGGGGGCATCGAGATACGCAGTATTTT
d_call: TRBD1; j_call: TRBJ2-1; clone_size: -; v_call: TRBV4-3; cdr3_aa: CASSQEGQGYNEQFF; cdr3_nt: TGCGCCAGCAGCCAAGAAGGACAGGGTTACAATGAGCAGTTCTTC
d_call: TRBD1; j_call: TRBJ1-1; clone_size: -; v_call: TRBV13; cdr3_aa: CASSPRRGSGTEAFF; cdr3_nt: TGTGCCAGCAGCCCCCGCAGGGGGTCGGGCACTGAAGCTTTCTTT
d_call: TRBD2; j_call: TRBJ2-1; clone_size: -; v_call: TRBV11-3; cdr3_aa: CASSFAGGPGYEQFF; cdr3_nt: TGTGCCAGCAGCTTTGCGGGAGGGCCTGGGTATGAGCAGTTCTTC
d_call: TRBD1; j_call: TRBJ1-2; clone_size: -; v_call: TRBV18; cdr3_aa: CASSQGTGIGGYTF; cdr3_nt: TGTGCCAGCTCACAAGGGACAGGGATTGGTGGCTACACCTTC
d_call: -; j_call: TRBJ1-2; clone_size: -; v_call: TRBV4-1; cdr3_aa: CASSLSAAGGYTF; cdr3_nt: TGCGCCAGCAGCCTTTCTGCGGCGGGAGGCTACACCTTC
d_call: TRBD1; j_call: TRBJ2-2; clone_size: -; v_call: TRBV5-1; cdr3_aa: CASSLGQGASTGELFF; cdr3_nt: TGCGCCAGCAGCTTGGGACAGGGGGCAAGTACCGGGGAGCTGTTTTTT
d_call: TRBD2; j_call: TRBJ2-5; clone_size: once; v_call: TRBV11-2; cdr3_aa: CASSLGLAGGPKTQYF; cdr3_nt: TGTGCCAGCAGCTTAGGGCTGGCGGGGGGGCCGAAGACCCAGTACTTC
d_call: -; j_call: TRBJ1-3; clone_size: -; v_call: TRBV4-3; cdr3_aa: CASSPGFGSGNTIYF; cdr3_nt: TGCGCCAGCAGCCCAGGGTTTGGGTCTGGAAACACCATATATTTT
d_call: -; j_call: TRBJ1-2; clone_size: -; v_call: TRBV15; cdr3_aa: CATSRDRGGGYGYTF; cdr3_nt: TGTGCCACCAGCAGAGATCGAGGCGGGGGGTATGGCTACACCTTC
d_call: -; j_call: TRBJ1-5; clone_size: -; v_call: TRBV9; cdr3_aa: CASSAGQNNQPQHF; cdr3_nt: TGTGCCAGCAGCGCAGGACAGAACAATCAGCCCCAGCATTTT
d_call: -; j_call: TRBJ1-2; clone_size: -; v_call: TRBV6-2/TRBV6-3; cdr3_aa: CASSYGRGGRRYTF; cdr3_nt: TGTGCCAGCAGTTACGGTCGGGGGGGCCGACGCTACACCTTC
d_call: TRBD1; j_call: TRBJ1-3; clone_size: -; v_call: TRBV11-3; cdr3_aa: CASSSPGRGTSFTGNTIYF; cdr3_nt: TGTGCCAGCAGCTCCCCCGGCAGGGGGACTTCTTTCACTGGAAACACCATATATTTT
d_call: -; j_call: TRBJ2-5; clone_size: once; v_call: TRBV12-3/TRBV12-4; cdr3_aa: CASSLGQGETQYF; cdr3_nt: TGTGCCAGCAGTTTAGGTCAGGGAGAGACCCAGTACTTC
d_call: -; j_call: TRBJ2-5; clone_size: -; v_call: TRBV15; cdr3_aa: CATSRNSQETQYF; cdr3_nt: TGTGCCACCAGCAGAAATTCTCAAGAGACCCAGTACTTC
d_call: -; j_call: TRBJ2-7; clone_size: once; v_call: TRBV21-1; cdr3_aa: CASSPQESDREVYEQYF; cdr3_nt: TGTGCCAGCAGCCCCCAGGAGTCGGATCGGGAAGTCTACGAGCAGTACTTC
d_call: -; j_call: TRBJ2-7; clone_size: -; v_call: TRBV9; cdr3_aa: CASSSRTGLYEQYF; cdr3_nt: TGTGCCAGCAGCTCCCGGACTGGGCTCTACGAGCAGTACTTC
d_call: TRBD2; j_call: TRBJ2-1; clone_size: -; v_call: TRBV7-8; cdr3_aa: CASSLGRAGEQFF; cdr3_nt: TGTGCCAGCAGCCTAGGGAGGGCGGGTGAGCAGTTCTTC
d_call: TRBD1; j_call: TRBJ1-5; clone_size: once; v_call: TRBV27; cdr3_aa: CASSFLTGNQPQHF; cdr3_nt: TGTGCCAGCAGTTTTCTGACAGGGAATCAGCCCCAGCATTTT
d_call: -; j_call: TRBJ2-5; clone_size: once; v_call: TRBV6-1; cdr3_aa: CASSDWREETQYF; cdr3_nt: TGTGCCAGCAGTGATTGGAGGGAAGAGACCCAGTACTTC
d_call: TRBD2; j_call: TRBJ2-2; clone_size: once; v_call: TRBV28; cdr3_aa: CASSSRTRRTGELFF; cdr3_nt: TGTGCCAGCAGTTCTCGGACTAGGCGGACCGGGGAGCTGTTTTTT
d_call: TRBD2; j_call: TRBJ2-2; clone_size: -; v_call: TRBV19; cdr3_aa: CASSTPRERGTGELFF; cdr3_nt: TGTGCCAGTAGTACCCCCCGAGAGCGGGGGACCGGGGAGCTGTTTTTT
d_call: TRBD2; j_call: TRBJ2-5; clone_size: -; v_call: TRBV10-2; cdr3_aa: CASGGSGGIQETQYF; cdr3_nt: TGCGCCAGTGGGGGGAGCGGGGGGATTCAAGAGACCCAGTACTTC
d_call: TRBD1; j_call: TRBJ2-3; clone_size: -; v_call: TRBV11-2; cdr3_aa: CASSLRTGITDTQYF; cdr3_nt: TGTGCCAGCAGCCTTCGGACAGGGATAACAGATACGCAGTATTTT
d_call: TRBD1; j_call: TRBJ1-2; clone_size: once; v_call: TRBV27; cdr3_aa: CASSPGTGQDYGYTF; cdr3_nt: TGTGCCAGCAGTCCCGGGACAGGGCAGGACTATGGCTACACCTTC
d_call: -; j_call: TRBJ2-7; clone_size: -; v_call: TRBV10-3; cdr3_aa: CAISDVSYEQYF; cdr3_nt: TGTGCCATCAGTGACGTATCCTACGAGCAGTACTTC